One sample yielded the 6 T cell receptor beta chains listed below, sequenced in a study of cytomegalovirus exposure and HLA in healthy donors. The PCR ran on 60 Vbeta and 13 Jbeta primers. TCRdb keeps only in-frame clones here, not all; method: immunoSEQ multiplex PCR. The sample shows tens of thousands of clones, around 77% of them seen only once. Sequencing used PBMCs. Receptors were obtained from a man younger than 45 in good health and CMV-seronegative.

The genes are TRBV29-1 and TRBJ2-1; 13 nucleotides agree with TRBD2. The CDR3 covers 17 residues. Germline CDR1 reads SQVTM; CDR2 reads ANQGSEA. Trimming took 7 bases from V and 6 from J; bases not matched to a gene: 15. The CDR3 DNA sequence: TGCAGCGCCTCCCCGGGACTAGCGGGAAGGAAAGGCAATGAGCAGTTCTTC. The encoded protein is CSASPGLAGRKGNEQFF.

This rearrangement joins TRBV9 to TRBJ1-2; 7 bases agree with TRBD1. The CDR3 length is 15 residues. J gave up 4 bases and V 4 bases, and 10 bases lay outside the gene matches. From germline, CDR1 is SGDLS and CDR2 YYNGEE. The CDR3 DNA sequence: TGTGCCAGCAGCCCCGACCCGACAGGGCTCTATGGCTACACCTTC. This sequence encodes CASSPDPTGLYGYTF.

The chain uses TRBV7-9 and TRBJ1-4; D not certain. Germline assignment: CDR1 SEHNR and CDR2 FQNEAQ (reference sequence). V lost 5 bases, J lost 1 base, and 14 bases lay in between. This CDR3 contains 16 residues. CDR3 in DNA: TGTGCCAGCAGCCTAGGGTTGGGCCTAACTAATGAAAAACTGTTTTTT. This encodes CASSLGLGLTNEKLFF. The full variable domain, in which reference TRBV7-9 and TRBJ1-4 provide the parts outside the CDR3, is DTGVSQNPRHKITKRGQNVTFRCDPISEHNRLYWYRQTLGQGPEFLTYFQNEAQLEKSRLLSDRFSAERPKGSFSTLEIQRTEQGDSAMYLCASSLGLGLTNEKLFFGSGTQLSVL.

Turning to this clone: The junction differs from germline at one of its ends, possibly a read error. The V gene is TRBV11-2, the J gene TRBJ2-3; 11 bases agree with TRBD1. The germline CDR1 and CDR2 sequences are SGHAT and FQNNGV. The CDR3 is 19 amino acids. CDR3 nucleotides: TGTGTCAGCAGCTTCACGCCCCCATTCCGGGACAGGGGGTCAGATACGCAGTATTTT. This codes for CVSSFTPPFRDRGSDTQYF.

J is TRBJ2-2 and V is TRBV7-9; D gene unclear. The V and J ends lost 5 bases and 3 bases respectively, with 10 bases between them. CDR1 SEHNR and CDR2 FQNEAQ come from the germline V gene (reference sequence). The length of the CDR3 is 14 residues. The DNA for the CDR3 is TGTGCCAGCAGCCCACAAACAGACACCGGGGAGCTGTTTTTT. Translated, it gives CASSPQTDTGELFF.

The sample holds one count of this clone. The germline gene is not matched at one end of the junction; a read error may be the cause. V is TRBV7-2 and J is TRBJ1-3; D is undetermined. The germline CDR1 and CDR2 sequences are SGHTA and FQGNSA. The CDR3 has 12 residues. CDR3 DNA sequence: TGTGCCAGCAGCCCTAGCATCAGCACCACATATTTT. As protein: CASSPSISTTYF.